This T cell receptor (beta chain) was retrieved from a study of cytomegalovirus exposure and HLA in healthy donors. Whole-study results and caveats: Other equally common chains were less clonally expanded than HLA-associated TCR beta chains, a later analysis showed. Sequencing probably produced one cluster of sequence variants that were highly shared.

The PCR had 60 Vbeta and 13 Jbeta primers. Assay used: immunoSEQ multiplex PCR; TCRdb lists only in-frame clones, some missing. The sample shows over 130,000 clones, over 65% of them seen only once. The CDR3 runs to 15 residues. V lost 1 base and J 0 bases, leaving 9 bases between the germline ends. Germline CDR1 is MGHDK and CDR2 is SYGVNS. This clone was observed a few times. As yet, its antigen is unknown. Donors consisted of healthy bone marrow donors. This sequence joins TRBV25-1 and TRBJ1-1; D not resolved. The source of this sequence is a male donor in good health and CMV-seronegative. Sequenced input: PBMCs. DNA of the CDR3: TGTGCCAGCAGTGAATGGAGGGAAGTGAACACTGAAGCTTTCTTT. The encoded protein is CASSEWREVNTEAFF.